Below, one T cell receptor (beta chain) is given with its context. Profiled with immunoSEQ multiplex PCR; TCRdb holds only in-frame clones, not every one. The profile shows roughly 200,000 clones, roughly nine tenths of them singletons. This specimen comes from a study of blood T cell repertoires in COVID-19. The wider study: Samples of COVID-19 (acute and convalescent) were obtained from the United States, Italy and Spain. T cells, B-cell-depleted T cells, or PBMCs provided the cDNA or gDNA that served as material.

The trim removed 8 bases at V and 0 bases at J, leaving 4 bases unmatched. CDR3 size: 14 residues. Germline V gene data show CDR1 as MNHEY and CDR2 as SVGAGI. This chain links TRBV6-5 with TRBJ2-3; 8 positions agree with TRBD1. Sequenced: PBMCs or T cells enriched from blood (not recorded which). The clonotype was recovered from a woman in her thirties or forties in a cohort exposed to, infected with or recovered from COVID-19 (not recorded which). As DNA, the CDR3 is TGTGCCAGCCGGACAGGGAGGAGCACAGATACGCAGTATTTT. Translated: CASRTGRSTDTQYF.